This T cell receptor beta chain derives from a study of Ad26.COV2.S vaccination and SARS-CoV-2 variants. Here immunoSEQ multiplex PCR was the method, and the copy in TCRdb shows in-frame clones only, minus some. The sample consists of 300,000 to 350,000 clones, around four fifths of them appearing once. Treatment indicated: 15 to 20 received Ad26.COV2.S at low or high dose, single or two shots; about 5 received placebo; per-sample allocation not given. Day 63 after the first injection of vaccine or placebo was the sampling time. Germline lookup yields CDR1 MDHEN and CDR2 SYDVKM. Trimming stripped 6 bases from V and 0 bases from J, with 11 bases between. CDR3 length: 15 residues.

This chain links TRBV28 with TRBJ1-4; D remains unclear. This clonotype originated in a person aged 18 to 65 who received the Ad26.COV2.S COVID-19 vaccine or a placebo. Sample: peripheral blood, taken in a trial of Ad26.COV2.S vaccine versus placebo. The CDR3: CASRANIATNEKLFF. CDR3 in DNA: TGTGCCAGCAGAGCAAACATAGCAACTAATGAAAAACTGTTTTTT.